This T cell receptor (beta chain) was profiled in a study of vaccination and CD4 T cells after COVID-19. About the research overall: Overlapping SARS-CoV-2, HCoV-NL63, HCoV-OC43 and HCoV-229E spike peptides stimulated the cells.

Treatment specified: approximately 11-day PBMC culture with coronavirus spike peptide pools or control peptides (ViraFEST assay). For this clonotype: Its target is not known.

V dropped 6 bases and J dropped 2 bases, with 10 bases sitting between them. This CDR3 has 14 residues. Per the germline V gene, CDR1 is LNHDA and CDR2 is SQIVND (reference sequence). Sequencing of the DNA from cultured CD4+ T cells was carried out with the Oncomine TCR Beta short-read assay. Each CDR3 protein gets one entry after TCRdb re-called the PCR reads with MiXCR. The top ten hold 10% of the sample, which has over 14,000 distinct CDR3 sequences, 53% seen once. This sequence originates from a human donor who had recovered from COVID-19. The chain has TRBV19 and TRBJ2-2, with D possibly being TRBD1 (5 bases). Sequencing was done on a sample of CD4+ T cells from blood, cultured in vitro. CDR3 sequence reads: CASRQAINTGELFF. The CDR3 coding sequence is TGTGCCAGTAGACAGGCCATTAACACCGGGGAGCTGTTTTTT.